This T cell receptor (beta chain) was found in a study of CXCR3-negative and CXCR3-positive naive CD8 T cells. The CDR3 covers 12 residues. Per germline, CDR1 MDHEN and CDR2 SYDVKM. Notes on this clonotype: Its target is not known.

Study-wide findings and caveats: In CXCR3-positive naive cells, the TRB CDR3s were more hydrophobic than in CXCR3-negative naive cells. Memory CD8+ cells showed much lower diversity, while both naive subsets displayed comparably high diversity.

CD45RO-CCR7+CD27+CD95- cells counted as naive CD8+ T cells. UMI labels and 5' RACE were used to prepare the TRB cDNA libraries. With the 5' RACE reads reprocessed, TCRdb shows one record per CDR3 protein and no DNA. The clone table shows tens of thousands of distinct CDR3 sequences, with the ten largest holding less than 0.6%. Sequenced sample: naive CXCR3+ CD8+ T cells from blood. Indicated subset: CD45RO-CCR7+CD27+CD95- naive CD8+ T cells expressing CXCR3 (TNR3+). The clonotype originates from a human donor in good health. Some clones in this sample may be carry-over from other donors' samples. The chain recombines TRBV28 with TRBJ1-1; absent DNA, TCRdb's TRBD1 call cannot be checked. The CDR3 is CASSTPSFEAFF.